This TCR beta chain was found in a study of blood T cell repertoires in COVID-19. Study-wide context: Collection of acute and convalescent COVID-19 samples took place in the United States, Italy and Spain. From T cells, B-cell-depleted T cells, or PBMCs came the material, which was cDNA or gDNA.

V shed 4 bases and J 7 bases; nucleotides not matched to a gene: 20. This CDR3 has 20 amino acids. CDR1 and CDR2 from the germline V gene are LNHDA and SQIVND (reference sequence). Per the study methods: Nucleated cell number was recorded as an estimate derived from reference gene primer amplification. Assay: immunoSEQ multiplex PCR; the TCRdb copy retains only in-frame clones and omits some. The V and J calls and clone size were taken over from that table, and D and trimming were inferred from the DNA. Of 35,000 to 45,000 clones in the sample, 80% to 90% were seen once. The chain links TRBV19 to TRBJ2-1; the match to TRBD2 covers 12 bases. The sample consisted of peripheral blood. The clonotype was recovered from a human donor in a cohort sampled during active or convalescent COVID-19. The donor label of this sample is uncertain. The chain's CDR3 is CASSKNTGSPTSGSKNEQFF. The CDR3 bases are TGTGCCAGTAGTAAAAACACAGGGTCCCCGACTAGCGGGAGTAAGAATGAGCAGTTCTTC.